This T cell receptor (beta chain) was sequenced during a study of cytomegalovirus exposure and HLA in healthy donors. Use of 60 Vbeta and 13 Jbeta primers characterized the PCR. The protocol was immunoSEQ multiplex PCR, while the TCRdb copy is restricted to in-frame clones and leaves out a portion. This table holds 150,000 to 200,000 clones, about three quarters found once. The CDR3 has 18 amino acids. The germline CDR1 and CDR2 sequences are MNHEY and SMNVEV (reference sequence). V lost 2 bases and J lost 5, with 23 bases in between. Points from the study as a whole: There were a few CMV-associated chains whose specificity for CMV antigens was confirmed in vitro. Earlier analysis looked at TCR beta V segments, and most were productive about 87% or about 30% of the time.

There were likely unrecorded immune exposures, though donors were nominally healthy when sampled. A word on this clone: Its specificity is not known.

Sequencing was done on a sample of PBMCs. The rearrangement links TRBV27 to TRBJ2-3; maybe TRBD1 (6 bases). The source of this sequence is a female donor in good health and CMV-seronegative. CDR3 nucleotide sequence: TGTGCCAGCAGTTTAAAAAGGGGGTCCCGGGGAGTACGAGATACGCAGTATTTT. As protein: CASSLKRGSRGVRDTQYF.